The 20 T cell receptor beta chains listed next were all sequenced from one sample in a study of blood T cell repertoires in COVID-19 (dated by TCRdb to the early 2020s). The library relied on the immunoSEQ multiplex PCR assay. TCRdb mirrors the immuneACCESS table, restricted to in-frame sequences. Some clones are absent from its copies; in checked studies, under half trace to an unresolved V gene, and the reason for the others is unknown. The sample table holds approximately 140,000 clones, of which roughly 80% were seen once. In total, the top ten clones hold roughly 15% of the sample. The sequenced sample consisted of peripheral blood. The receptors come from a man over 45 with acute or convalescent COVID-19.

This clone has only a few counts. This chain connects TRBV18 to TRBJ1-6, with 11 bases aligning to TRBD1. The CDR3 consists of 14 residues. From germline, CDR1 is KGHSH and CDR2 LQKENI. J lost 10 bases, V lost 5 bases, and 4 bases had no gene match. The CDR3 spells CASSEDRGLSPLHF. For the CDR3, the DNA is TGTGCCAGCTCAGAGGACAGGGGGCTCTCACCCCTCCACTTT.

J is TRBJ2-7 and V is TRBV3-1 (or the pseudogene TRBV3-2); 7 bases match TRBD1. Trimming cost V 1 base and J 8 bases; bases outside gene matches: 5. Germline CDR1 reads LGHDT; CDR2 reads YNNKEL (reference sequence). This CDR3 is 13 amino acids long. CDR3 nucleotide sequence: TGTGCCAGCAGCCAAGCAACAGGGGCCCAGCAGTACGTC. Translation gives CASSQATGAQQYV.

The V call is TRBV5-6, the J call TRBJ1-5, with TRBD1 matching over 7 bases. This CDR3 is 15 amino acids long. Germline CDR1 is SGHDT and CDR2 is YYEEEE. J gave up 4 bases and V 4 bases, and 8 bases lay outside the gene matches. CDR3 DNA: TGTGCCAGCAGCACAACCGGGACAGCAAATCAGCCCCAGCATTTT. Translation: CASSTTGTANQPQHF.

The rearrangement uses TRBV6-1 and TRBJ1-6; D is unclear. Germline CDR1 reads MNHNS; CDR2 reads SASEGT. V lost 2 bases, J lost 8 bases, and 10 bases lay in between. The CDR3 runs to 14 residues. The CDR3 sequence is CASSELPLYSPLHF. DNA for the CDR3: TGTGCCAGCAGTGAACTGCCACTCTATTCACCCCTCCACTTT.

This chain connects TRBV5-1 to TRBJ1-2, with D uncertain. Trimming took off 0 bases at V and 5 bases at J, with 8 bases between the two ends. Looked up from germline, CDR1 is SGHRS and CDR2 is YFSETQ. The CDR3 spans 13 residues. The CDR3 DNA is TGCGCCAGCAGCTTGGGGGCTCTTTATGGCTACACCTTC. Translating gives CASSLGALYGYTF. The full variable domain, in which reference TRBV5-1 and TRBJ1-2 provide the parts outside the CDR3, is KAGVTQTPRYLIKTRGQQVTLSCSPISGHRSVSWYQQTPGQGLQFLFEYFSETQRNKGNFPGRFSGRQFSNSRSEMNVSTLELGDSALYLCASSLGALYGYTFGSGTRLTVV.

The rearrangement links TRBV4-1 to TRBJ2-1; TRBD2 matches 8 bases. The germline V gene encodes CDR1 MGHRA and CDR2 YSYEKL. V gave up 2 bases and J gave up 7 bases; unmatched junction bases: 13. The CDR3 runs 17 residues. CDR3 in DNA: TGCGCCAGCAGCCAACTGACTGTAGCGGGGAGTGGAAATGAGCAGTTCTTC. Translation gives CASSQLTVAGSGNEQFF.

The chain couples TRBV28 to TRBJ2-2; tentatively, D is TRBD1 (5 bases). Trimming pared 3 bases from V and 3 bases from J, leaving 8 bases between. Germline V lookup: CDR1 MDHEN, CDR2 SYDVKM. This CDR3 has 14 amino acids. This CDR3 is CASSLAGYTGELFF. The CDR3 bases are TGTGCCAGCAGTTTGGCAGGGTACACCGGGGAGCTGTTTTTT. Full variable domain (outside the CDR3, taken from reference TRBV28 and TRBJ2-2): DVKVTQSSRYLVKRTGEKVFLECVQDMDHENMFWYRQDPGLGLRLIYFSYDVKMKEKGDIPEGYSVSREKKERFSLILESASTNQTSMYLCASSLAGYTGELFFGEGSRLTVL.

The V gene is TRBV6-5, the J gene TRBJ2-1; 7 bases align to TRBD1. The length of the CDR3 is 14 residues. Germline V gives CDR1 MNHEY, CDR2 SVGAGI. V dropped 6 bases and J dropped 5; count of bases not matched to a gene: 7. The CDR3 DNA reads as TGTGCCAGCAGCCGGACAGGATGGGACAATGAGCAGTTCTTC. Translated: CASSRTGWDNEQFF.

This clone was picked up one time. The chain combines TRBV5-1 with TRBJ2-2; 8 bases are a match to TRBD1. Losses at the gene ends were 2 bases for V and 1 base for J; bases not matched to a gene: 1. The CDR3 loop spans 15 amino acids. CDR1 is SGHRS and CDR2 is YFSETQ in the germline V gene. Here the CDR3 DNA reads TGCGCCAGCAGCTTCGGACAGGGGAACACCGGGGAGCTGTTTTTT. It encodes CASSFGQGNTGELFF.

Here the CDR3 DNA reads TGTGCCAGCGGGCAGGGACAGGGGAAAGAGACCCAGTACTTC. The encoded protein is CASGQGQGKETQYF. The V gene is TRBV19, the J gene TRBJ2-5; 10 bases line up with TRBD1. Germline lookup yields CDR1 LNHDA and CDR2 SQIVND (reference sequence). This CDR3 spans 14 amino acids. The junction had 7 bases not matched to a gene; V was cut back by 9 bases and J by 3 bases.

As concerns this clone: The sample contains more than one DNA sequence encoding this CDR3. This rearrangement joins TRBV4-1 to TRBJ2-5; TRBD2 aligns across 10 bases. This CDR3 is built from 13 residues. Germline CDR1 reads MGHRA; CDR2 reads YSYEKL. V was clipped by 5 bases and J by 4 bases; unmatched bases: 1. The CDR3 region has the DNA TGCGCCAGCAGCTTAGCGGGGGGAGAGACCCAGTACTTC. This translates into CASSLAGGETQYF.

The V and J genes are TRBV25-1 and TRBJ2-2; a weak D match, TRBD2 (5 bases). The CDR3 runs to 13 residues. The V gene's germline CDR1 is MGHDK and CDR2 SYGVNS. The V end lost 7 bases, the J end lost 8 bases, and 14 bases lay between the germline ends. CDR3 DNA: TGTGCCAGCAAAGCCTACGGGGAGGGGGAGCTGTTTTTT. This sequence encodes CASKAYGEGELFF.

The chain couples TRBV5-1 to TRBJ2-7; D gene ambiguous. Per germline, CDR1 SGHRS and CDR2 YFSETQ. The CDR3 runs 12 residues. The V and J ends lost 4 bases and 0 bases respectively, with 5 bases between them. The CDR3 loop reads CASSPSSYEQYF. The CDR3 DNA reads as TGCGCCAGCAGCCCGAGCTCCTACGAGCAGTACTTC. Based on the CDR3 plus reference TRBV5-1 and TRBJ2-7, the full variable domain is KAGVTQTPRYLIKTRGQQVTLSCSPISGHRSVSWYQQTPGQGLQFLFEYFSETQRNKGNFPGRFSGRQFSNSRSEMNVSTLELGDSALYLCASSPSSYEQYFGPGTRLTVT.

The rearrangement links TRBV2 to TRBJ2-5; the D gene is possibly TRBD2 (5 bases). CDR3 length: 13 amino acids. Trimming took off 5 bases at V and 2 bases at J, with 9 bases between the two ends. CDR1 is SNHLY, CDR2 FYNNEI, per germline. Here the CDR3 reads CASSIRLQETQYF. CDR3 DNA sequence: TGTGCCAGCAGTATTAGACTACAAGAGACCCAGTACTTC.

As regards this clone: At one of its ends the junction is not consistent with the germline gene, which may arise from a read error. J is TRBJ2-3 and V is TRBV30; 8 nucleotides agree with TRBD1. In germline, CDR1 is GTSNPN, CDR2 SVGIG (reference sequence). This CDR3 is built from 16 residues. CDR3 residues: CVWSLPGQGFKDTQYF. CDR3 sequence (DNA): TGTGTCTGGAGCCTCCCAGGACAGGGTTTTAAGGATACGCAGTATTTT.

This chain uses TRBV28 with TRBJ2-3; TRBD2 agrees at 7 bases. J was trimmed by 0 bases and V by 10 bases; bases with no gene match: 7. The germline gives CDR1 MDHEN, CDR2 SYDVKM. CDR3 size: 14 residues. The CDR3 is CAIYAGVSTDTQYF. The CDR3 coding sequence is TGTGCCATATACGCGGGGGTGAGCACAGATACGCAGTATTTT.

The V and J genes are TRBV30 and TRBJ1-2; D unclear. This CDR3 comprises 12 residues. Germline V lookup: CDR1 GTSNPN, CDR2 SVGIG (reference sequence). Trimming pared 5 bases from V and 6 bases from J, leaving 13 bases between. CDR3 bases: TGTGCCTGGTGGGGAGGAAACAATGGCTACACCTTC. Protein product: CAWWGGNNGYTF.

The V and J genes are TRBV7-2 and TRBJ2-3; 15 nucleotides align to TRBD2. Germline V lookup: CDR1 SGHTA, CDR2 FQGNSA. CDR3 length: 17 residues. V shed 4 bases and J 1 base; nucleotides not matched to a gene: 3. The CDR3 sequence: CASSSGTSGGRTDTQYF. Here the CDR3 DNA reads TGTGCCAGCAGCTCCGGGACTAGCGGGGGGCGCACAGATACGCAGTATTTT.

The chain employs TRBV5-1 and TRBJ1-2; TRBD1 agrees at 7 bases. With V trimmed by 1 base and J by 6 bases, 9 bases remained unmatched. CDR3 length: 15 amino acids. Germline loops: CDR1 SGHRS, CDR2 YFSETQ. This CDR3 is CASSLIDREFDGYTF. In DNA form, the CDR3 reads TGCGCCAGCAGCTTGATAGACAGGGAGTTTGATGGCTACACCTTC.

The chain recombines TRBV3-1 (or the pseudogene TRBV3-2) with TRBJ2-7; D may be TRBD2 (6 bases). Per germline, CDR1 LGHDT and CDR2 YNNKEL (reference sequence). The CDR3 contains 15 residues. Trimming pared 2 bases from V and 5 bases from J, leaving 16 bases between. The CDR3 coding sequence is TGTGCCAGCAGCCAACCGGCGGAGGGCAAGCACGAGCAGTACTTC. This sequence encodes CASSQPAEGKHEQYF.